These T cell receptor beta chains were read from a single sample in a study of blood T cell repertoires in COVID-19. Assay: immunoSEQ multiplex PCR; the TCRdb copy retains only in-frame clones and omits some. The repertoire holds 200,000 or so clones, with roughly 85% as singletons. Material: peripheral blood. The source of these receptors is a human donor with active or convalescent COVID-19. The donor label of this sample is uncertain. CDR3s include the opening cysteine and the closing phenylalanine or tryptophan. Fields, in order: clone size, V gene, D gene, J gene, CDR3 DNA, CDR3 protein. The D gene is left open where the match is weak. Where a row states a size, it is once, few, many or the class of an expanded clone; other rows omit it.

clone size: NA; V gene: TRBV25-1; D gene: NA; J gene: TRBJ2-7; CDR3 DNA: TGTGCCAGCAGTAAAGCGGGCTCCTACGAGCAGTACTTC; CDR3 protein: CASSKAGSYEQYF
clone size: NA; V gene: TRBV5-4; D gene: NA; J gene: TRBJ2-5; CDR3 DNA: TGTGCCAGCAGCTTGGGTTCAGGGGCGGGAGAGACCCAGTACTTC; CDR3 protein: CASSLGSGAGETQYF
clone size: few; V gene: TRBV6-1; D gene: NA; J gene: TRBJ1-2; CDR3 DNA: TGTGCCAGCAGTGACGTTGGGACAAAGACCACCTTC; CDR3 protein: CASSDVGTKTTF
clone size: NA; V gene: TRBV24-1; D gene: TRBD2; J gene: TRBJ2-5; CDR3 DNA: TGTGCCACCAGTGGGACTAGCGGGGGCAGGTTAGAGACCCAGTACTTC; CDR3 protein: CATSGTSGGRLETQYF
clone size: NA; V gene: TRBV2; D gene: TRBD2; J gene: TRBJ2-3; CDR3 DNA: TGTGCCAGCAGTTCTGGGACTAGCGGGTGGAGCACAGATACGCAGTATTTT; CDR3 protein: CASSSGTSGWSTDTQYF
clone size: NA; V gene: TRBV9; D gene: TRBD2; J gene: TRBJ2-2; CDR3 DNA: TGTGCCAGCAGCACCGCGGGGGCCCCGGGGGGGGGCGGGGAGCTGTTTTTT; CDR3 protein: CASSTAGAPGGGGELFF
clone size: NA; V gene: TRBV5-1; D gene: NA; J gene: TRBJ2-5; CDR3 DNA: TGCGCCAGCAGCCTTGGGCCTAGCGAGGAGACCCAGTACTTC; CDR3 protein: CASSLGPSEETQYF
clone size: NA; V gene: TRBV7-3; D gene: TRBD2; J gene: TRBJ2-3; CDR3 DNA: TGTGCCAGCGGGTTAGCGGGGGGGAGCACAGATACGCAGTATTTT; CDR3 protein: CASGLAGGSTDTQYF
clone size: NA; V gene: TRBV18; D gene: NA; J gene: TRBJ2-7; CDR3 DNA: TGTGCCAGCTCCCTGGGGGGTCCTGTCTCCGGCGAGCAGTACTTC; CDR3 protein: CASSLGGPVSGEQYF
clone size: NA; V gene: TRBV2; D gene: TRBD2; J gene: TRBJ2-3; CDR3 DNA: TGTGCCAGCAGTGGGGCTAGCGGGGGGGGAACAGATACGCAGTATTTT; CDR3 protein: CASSGASGGGTDTQYF
clone size: NA; V gene: TRBV29-1; D gene: NA; J gene: TRBJ2-3; CDR3 DNA: TGCAGCGTTGAAAGCGCGGCCACTCTAATCAGCACAGATACGCAGTATTTT; CDR3 protein: CSVESAATLISTDTQYF
clone size: NA; V gene: TRBV29-1; D gene: NA; J gene: TRBJ2-7; CDR3 DNA: TGCAGCGTACTGTCCTTTGGCGAGCAGTACTTC; CDR3 protein: CSVLSFGEQYF
clone size: NA; V gene: TRBV7-9; D gene: NA; J gene: TRBJ2-7; CDR3 DNA: TGTGCCAGCAGCTGGACAGCTCACGAGCAGTACTTC; CDR3 protein: CASSWTAHEQYF
clone size: few; V gene: TRBV5-1; D gene: TRBD2; J gene: TRBJ2-1; CDR3 DNA: TGCGCCAGCAGTCCACCCGGGAGGGGACCCAATGAGCAGTTCTTC; CDR3 protein: CASSPPGRGPNEQFF
clone size: NA; V gene: TRBV19; D gene: NA; J gene: TRBJ1-1; CDR3 DNA: TGTGCCAGTAGTATATTCCCTCAGGCCCAAAACACTGAAGCTTTCTTT; CDR3 protein: CASSIFPQAQNTEAFF
clone size: NA; V gene: TRBV29-1; D gene: TRBD2; J gene: TRBJ2-1; CDR3 DNA: TGCAGCGTTGAACGGATGCTAGCGGCCAAAAATGAGCAGTTCTTC; CDR3 protein: CSVERMLAAKNEQFF
clone size: NA; V gene: TRBV30; D gene: TRBD1; J gene: TRBJ1-6; CDR3 DNA: TGTGCCTGGAGGAACCCAGGGGGAAGCCTTTCACCCCTCCACTTT; CDR3 protein: CAWRNPGGSLSPLHF
clone size: NA; V gene: TRBV19; D gene: NA; J gene: TRBJ2-5; CDR3 DNA: TGTGCCAGTAGTCCGGACTTCCAAGAGACCCAGTACTTC; CDR3 protein: CASSPDFQETQYF
clone size: NA; V gene: TRBV30; D gene: NA; J gene: TRBJ1-1; CDR3 DNA: TGTGCCTGGACCGGAGGGCGAACTGAAGCTTTCTTT; CDR3 protein: CAWTGGRTEAFF
clone size: NA; V gene: TRBV18; D gene: NA; J gene: TRBJ1-3; CDR3 DNA: TGTGCCAGCTCCCAGGACTCTTCTGGAAACACCATATATTTT; CDR3 protein: CASSQDSSGNTIYF
clone size: few; V gene: TRBV28; D gene: TRBD1; J gene: TRBJ1-2; CDR3 DNA: TGTGCCAGCAGTTTATCGGACAGGTTGGGTGGCTACACCTTC; CDR3 protein: CASSLSDRLGGYTF
clone size: few; V gene: TRBV7-9; D gene: NA; J gene: TRBJ2-5; CDR3 DNA: TGTGCCAGCAGCTCCTCGGGACTCCAGGAAGAGACCCAGTACTTC; CDR3 protein: CASSSSGLQEETQYF
clone size: NA; V gene: TRBV18; D gene: NA; J gene: TRBJ1-1; CDR3 DNA: TGTGCCAGCTCACCACCGACAGGGAACACTGAAGCTTTCTTT; CDR3 protein: CASSPPTGNTEAFF
clone size: few; V gene: TRBV28; D gene: TRBD2; J gene: TRBJ2-3; CDR3 DNA: TGTGCCAGCACCCAAGCGGATGCGAGCGGGGGGAAAGATACGCAGTATTTT; CDR3 protein: CASTQADASGGKDTQYF
clone size: NA; V gene: TRBV6-5; D gene: NA; J gene: TRBJ1-6; CDR3 DNA: TGTGCCAGCACTCAGGGGTACAATTCACCCCTCCACTTT; CDR3 protein: CASTQGYNSPLHF
clone size: NA; V gene: TRBV11-2; D gene: NA; J gene: TRBJ1-2; CDR3 DNA: TGTGCCAGCAGCAGGGGAGGGCCATCTGACGGCTACACCTTC; CDR3 protein: CASSRGGPSDGYTF
clone size: NA; V gene: TRBV7-9; D gene: NA; J gene: TRBJ1-1; CDR3 DNA: TGTGCCAGCAGCTCTCCGGCAGGGGAGAACACTGAAGCTTTCTTT; CDR3 protein: CASSSPAGENTEAFF
clone size: NA; V gene: TRBV7-3; D gene: NA; J gene: TRBJ2-2; CDR3 DNA: TGTGCCAGCAGCCCTCAGGGGTTGGGCACCGGGGAGCTGTTTTTT; CDR3 protein: CASSPQGLGTGELFF
clone size: NA; V gene: TRBV15; D gene: NA; J gene: TRBJ2-2; CDR3 DNA: TGTGCCACCAGCACTAGGTCGATCTTCACCGGGGAGCTGTTTTTT; CDR3 protein: CATSTRSIFTGELFF
clone size: NA; V gene: TRBV28; D gene: NA; J gene: TRBJ1-4; CDR3 DNA: TGTGCCAGCAGTTTATCGGGGGATCGCGAAAAACTGTTTTTT; CDR3 protein: CASSLSGDREKLFF
clone size: NA; V gene: TRBV5-4; D gene: TRBD2; J gene: TRBJ2-5; CDR3 DNA: TGTGCCAGCAGCTTGGAGCTAGCGGGAGGGAGTCAGACCCAGTACTTC; CDR3 protein: CASSLELAGGSQTQYF
clone size: NA; V gene: TRBV9; D gene: NA; J gene: TRBJ1-2; CDR3 DNA: TGTGCCAGCAGCCGCGGAATCATTGGGGACACCTATGGCTACACCTTC; CDR3 protein: CASSRGIIGDTYGYTF
clone size: NA; V gene: TRBV29-1; D gene: NA; J gene: TRBJ1-4; CDR3 DNA: TGCAGCGTTGAGCCCCAGGTCATGGGTAATGAAAAACTGTTTTTT; CDR3 protein: CSVEPQVMGNEKLFF
clone size: NA; V gene: TRBV19; D gene: TRBD2; J gene: TRBJ2-1; CDR3 DNA: TGTGCCAGTGAGGCGGGGGGGGGCGGTAATGAGCAGTTCTTC; CDR3 protein: CASEAGGGGNEQFF
clone size: NA; V gene: TRBV29-1; D gene: TRBD2; J gene: TRBJ2-7; CDR3 DNA: TGCAGCGTCTATACTAGCGGGAAGGCTTACGAGCAGTACTTC; CDR3 protein: CSVYTSGKAYEQYF
clone size: NA; V gene: TRBV7-3; D gene: TRBD2; J gene: TRBJ2-3; CDR3 DNA: TGTGCCAGCAGCCGGACTAGCGGGAGTGCAGATACGCAGTATTTT; CDR3 protein: CASSRTSGSADTQYF
clone size: NA; V gene: TRBV30; D gene: TRBD2; J gene: TRBJ2-4; CDR3 DNA: TGTGCCTGGAGTGGCGGGAGTGTAAACATTCAGTACTTC; CDR3 protein: CAWSGGSVNIQYF
clone size: NA; V gene: TRBV6-6; D gene: NA; J gene: TRBJ2-7; CDR3 DNA: TGTGCCAGCAGTTTACACCTCGGGGTTGCAGAGCAGTACTTC; CDR3 protein: CASSLHLGVAEQYF
clone size: once; V gene: TRBV3-1/TRBV3-2; D gene: TRBD2; J gene: TRBJ2-1; CDR3 DNA: TGTGCCAGCAGCCCCCACGGGACTAGCGGGGGGCGGTACAATGAGCAGTTCTTC; CDR3 protein: CASSPHGTSGGRYNEQFF
clone size: NA; V gene: TRBV10-2; D gene: NA; J gene: TRBJ2-7; CDR3 DNA: TGCGCCAGCAGATCGTCTAACTCCTACGAGCAGTACTTC; CDR3 protein: CASRSSNSYEQYF
clone size: NA; V gene: TRBV7-8; D gene: NA; J gene: TRBJ1-1; CDR3 DNA: TGTGCCAGCAGTTTTTTGGGACGGGGGACTAACACTGAAGCTTTCTTT; CDR3 protein: CASSFLGRGTNTEAFF